This T cell receptor beta chain was sequenced in a study of control samples from healthy donors and cancer patients. TCRdb keeps only in-frame clones here, not all; method: immunoSEQ multiplex PCR. The sample yields fewer than 500,000 clones, about nine tenths seen once. J lost 0 bases, V lost 3 bases, and 4 bases had no gene match. The germline V gene has CDR1 SGHTA and CDR2 FQGNSA. The CDR3 is made up of 15 amino acids. The TCR was taken from a man aged 40-49 years with head and neck cancer. The sequenced sample was PBMCs. This chain links TRBV7-2 with TRBJ1-2; TRBD1 matches at 7 bases. In DNA, the CDR3 is TGTGCCAGCAGCTTCTCGACAGGGACTAACTATGGCTACACCTTC. Residues: CASSFSTGTNYGYTF.